One T cell receptor (beta chain) is described in this entry. What it binds is unknown. With 60 Vbeta and 13 Jbeta primers, the PCR was carried out. Per the study methods: In a later analysis, 80 million to 100 million unique TCR beta chains included roughly 11 million shared by two or more donors. Assay: immunoSEQ multiplex PCR; the TCRdb copy retains only in-frame clones and omits some. The D gene and trimming were derived from the DNA, and the V and J assignments and clone size from that table. The profile covers around 200,000 clones, with around four fifths appearing a single time and roughly 0.75% taken by the ten largest. The data belong to a study of cytomegalovirus exposure and HLA in healthy donors. Overall study results and limits: A prior analysis recorded that most TCR beta V segments were productive about 87% or about 30% of the time.

Per the germline V gene, CDR1 is MRHNA and CDR2 is SNTAGT. Trimming cost V 4 bases and J 8 bases; bases outside gene matches: 11. The CDR3 is 15 amino acids. The sequence derives from a woman between 18 and 29 years old in good health and CMV-seronegative. The material sequenced was PBMCs. The chain carries TRBV6-4 and TRBJ2-1; 7 bases are shared with TRBD2. The CDR3 sequence is CASSAGGLVRDEQFF. The CDR3 DNA reads TGTGCCAGCAGTGCGGGAGGACTAGTGCGGGATGAGCAGTTCTTC.